The clone carrying this T cell receptor (beta chain) showed up many times. Antigen: not known. Germline trimming cut 0 bases from V and 0 bases from J; bases unmatched to any gene: 16. The germline V gene has CDR1 LGHNT and CDR2 FRNRAP. This CDR3 has 20 amino acids. These data originate in a study of T cell repertoires in cytomegalovirus infection. Whole-study context: The authors used CMV epitopes that were HLA-C-restricted (recently identified) and HLA-B-restricted (well studied). Public TCR beta signatures indicated both CMV infection and matching HLA type.

TCRdb reprocessed the reads via MiXCR and lists one record per CDR3 protein. The sample has approximately 340,000 distinct CDR3 sequences; around 29% are singletons. Study-wide points: HLA-C-restricted CMV clonotypes gave the most frequent clonotype in two of eight donors. Public TCR beta family frequency separated CMV-and-HLA carriers, including in an independent cohort.

The source was cultured PBMCs, collected from culture after CMV antigen stimulation. The chain links TRBV12-5 to TRBJ1-1, with 7 bases fitting TRBD1. The TCR was taken from a human donor in good health (CMV status not recorded). Some clones in this sample may be carry-over from other donors' samples. This chain's CDR3 is CASGLVRWEGADRVNTEAFF. For the CDR3, the DNA is TGTGCTAGTGGTTTGGTACGGTGGGAGGGGGCAGATCGCGTGAACACTGAAGCTTTCTTT.